This T cell receptor (beta chain) was identified in a study of shared clonotypes between healthy human individuals. Worth noting for this clone: One junction end disagrees with the germline gene, perhaps due to a read error.

The CDR3 is 13 amino acids. Germline assignment: CDR1 SNHLY and CDR2 FYNNEI. Generated by immunoSEQ multiplex PCR, the TCRdb table keeps only in-frame clones and is missing some. The sample includes about 490,000 clones, 70% to 80% of them seen just once. The receptor was derived from a woman aged 40 to 49 in good health. Some clones in this sample may be carry-over from other donors' samples. The chain recombines TRBV2 with TRBJ2-2; D gene unclear. The sequenced sample was PBMCs. The CDR3 nucleotides are TGTGTCAGCAGTGTGGAAGGTCCCGGGGAGCTGTTTTTT. As protein: CVSSVEGPGELFF.